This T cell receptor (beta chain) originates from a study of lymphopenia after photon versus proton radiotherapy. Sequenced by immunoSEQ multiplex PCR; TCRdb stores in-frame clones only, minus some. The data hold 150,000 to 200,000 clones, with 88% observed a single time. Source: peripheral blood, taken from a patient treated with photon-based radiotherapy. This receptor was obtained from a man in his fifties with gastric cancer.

CDR3 loop: CASNKEYADTQYF. CDR3 nucleotides: TGTGCCAGCAATAAGGAGTACGCAGATACGCAGTATTTT. The rearrangement joins TRBV2 to TRBJ2-3; D not certain. The V end lost 7 bases, the J end lost 4 bases, and 12 bases lay between the germline ends. The CDR3 extends over 13 amino acids. Per germline, CDR1 SNHLY and CDR2 FYNNEI.